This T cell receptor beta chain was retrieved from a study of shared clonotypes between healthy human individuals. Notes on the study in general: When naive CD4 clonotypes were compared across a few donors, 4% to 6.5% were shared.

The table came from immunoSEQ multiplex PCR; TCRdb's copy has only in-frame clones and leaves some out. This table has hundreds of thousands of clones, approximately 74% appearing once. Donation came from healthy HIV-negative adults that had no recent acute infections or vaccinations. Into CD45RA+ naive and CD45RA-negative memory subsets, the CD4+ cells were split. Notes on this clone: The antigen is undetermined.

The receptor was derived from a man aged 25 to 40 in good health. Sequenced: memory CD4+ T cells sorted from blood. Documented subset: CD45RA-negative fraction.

CDR3: CASSSYGQTQYF. In nucleotides, the CDR3 is TGTGCCAGCAGCTCCTACGGACAGACCCAGTACTTC. The rearrangement joins TRBV7-2 to TRBJ2-5; D uncertain. The CDR3 loop spans 12 amino acids. Germline V CDR1 and CDR2: SGHTA, FQGNSA. Trimming pared 4 bases from V and 6 bases from J, leaving 9 bases between. Based on the CDR3 plus reference TRBV7-2 and TRBJ2-5, the full variable domain is GAGVSQSPSNKVTEKGKDVELRCDPISGHTALYWYRQSLGQGLEFLIYFQGNSAPDKSGLPSDRFSAERTGGSVSTLTIQRTQQEDSAVYLCASSSYGQTQYFGPGTRLLVL.